A single sample is the source of the 27 T cell receptor beta chains below, sequenced in a study of beta chain features in type 1 diabetes. Overall study findings and caveats: Moderate yet significant TCRB CDR3 shortening was seen in Type 1 diabetes patients in all four CD4+ subsets.

What was sequenced were expressed TCRB transcripts, since all of the isolated RNA had been reverse transcribed. TCRdb's copy holds only in-frame clones and misses some; the assay was immunoSEQ multiplex PCR. This table holds fewer than 55,000 clones, roughly 41% found once. What these receptors recognize is not known. The sample was Tregs from blood. These TCRs come from a man aged 30 to 45 with type 1 diabetes.

V is TRBV30 and J is TRBJ1-5; D may be TRBD1 (5 bases). Trimming pared 1 base from V and 6 bases from J, leaving 10 bases between. Germline CDR1 is GTSNPN and CDR2 is SVGIG (reference sequence). CDR3 size: 13 residues. CDR3 DNA: TGTGCCTGGAGTGCCAGGGCGCGTCAGCCCCAGCATTTT. The encoded protein is CAWSARARQPQHF.

The gene calls are TRBV5-6 and TRBJ2-3, with D possibly matching TRBD1 (6 bases). Germline loops: CDR1 SGHDT, CDR2 YYEEEE. V was pared by 0 bases and J by 0 bases, with 11 bases between. CDR3 size: 16 residues. The DNA of the CDR3 is TGTGCCAGCAGCTTGGGGGACAACCTAAGCACAGATACGCAGTATTTT. Its translation is CASSLGDNLSTDTQYF. Drawing the rest from reference TRBV5-6 and TRBJ2-3, the complete variable domain is DAGVTQSPTHLIKTRGQQVTLRCSPKSGHDTVSWYQQALGQGPQFIFQYYEEEERQRGNFPDRFSGHQFPNYSSELNVNALLLGDSALYLCASSLGDNLSTDTQYFGPGTRLTVL.

The CDR3 is CASSEALPGADTQYF. CDR3 nucleotides: TGTGCCAGCAGTGAAGCGCTGCCCGGTGCAGATACGCAGTATTTT. The chain uses TRBV2 and TRBJ2-3; D gene ambiguous. The CDR3 sequence is 15 residues long. Germline assignment: CDR1 SNHLY and CDR2 FYNNEI. V dropped 0 bases and J dropped 4 bases, with 11 bases sitting between them.

This chain connects TRBV7-9 to TRBJ1-5; possible D gene TRBD1, 6 bases. The CDR3 totals 13 residues. Trimming took 5 bases from V and 4 from J, leaving 9 bases between them. The germline gives CDR1 SEHNR, CDR2 FQNEAQ (reference sequence). CDR3 loop: CASSLQGNQPQHF. The CDR3 DNA sequence: TGTGCCAGCAGCCTCCAGGGGAATCAGCCCCAGCATTTT.

The V and J genes are TRBV7-2 and TRBJ2-7; D possibly corresponds to TRBD2 (6 bases). The germline gives CDR1 SGHTA, CDR2 FQGNSA. Trimming took off 5 bases at V and 6 bases at J, with 20 bases between the two ends. This CDR3 comprises 15 residues. The CDR3 reads CASSRGFPGVIEQYF. CDR3 DNA sequence: TGTGCCAGCAGCCGGGGGTTTCCGGGGGTGATCGAGCAGTACTTC. Together with reference TRBV7-2 and TRBJ2-7, the CDR3 gives the full variable domain: GAGVSQSPSNKVTEKGKDVELRCDPISGHTALYWYRQSLGQGLEFLIYFQGNSAPDKSGLPSDRFSAERTGGSVSTLTIQRTQQEDSAVYLCASSRGFPGVIEQYFGPGTRLTVT.

The chain combines TRBV19 with TRBJ2-5, with a possible D match to TRBD1 (6 bases). CDR3 size: 15 residues. The V end lost 6 bases, the J end lost 5 bases, and 19 bases lay between the germline ends. Germline CDR1 is LNHDA and CDR2 is SQIVND (reference sequence). The CDR3 bases are TGTGCCAGTAGAGGGCCGAGATCCGGACAGGAGACCCAGTACTTC. This codes for CASRGPRSGQETQYF.

This clone was observed a few times. The chain uses TRBV7-2 and TRBJ1-3; D remains ambiguous. V was shortened by 5 bases and J by 4 bases, with 6 bases between the two germline ends. This CDR3 contains 12 residues. Germline CDR1 is SGHTA and CDR2 is FQGNSA. CDR3 sequence (DNA): TGTGCCAGCAGCAACTACGGAAACACCATATATTTT. Its translation is CASSNYGNTIYF.

The table lists this clone with a few counts. The chain has TRBV18 and TRBJ2-3; D perhaps matches TRBD1 (6 bases). Germline assignment: CDR1 KGHSH and CDR2 LQKENI. This CDR3 is 15 amino acids long. Trimming took 3 bases from V and 0 from J, leaving 10 bases between them. The chain's CDR3 is CASSPWQGSTDTQYF. The CDR3 DNA reads as TGTGCCAGCTCACCGTGGCAGGGGAGCACAGATACGCAGTATTTT. Full variable domain (missing parts from reference TRBV18 and TRBJ2-3): NAGVMQNPRHLVRRRGQEARLRCSPMKGHSHVYWYRQLPEEGLKFMVYLQKENIIDESGMPKERFSAEFPKEGPSILRIQQVVRGDSAAYFCASSPWQGSTDTQYFGPGTRLTVL.

This clone turned up a few times. This may arise from a read error, as a much more abundant clone is one base away. This chain joins TRBV7-3 and TRBJ1-1; maybe TRBD1 (5 bases). This CDR3 region has 13 residues. The V end was cut by 2 bases, the J end by 1 base, with 5 bases between. In germline, CDR1 is SGHTA, CDR2 FQGTGA. CDR3 nucleotides: TGTGCCAGCAGCTTACAGGGGAACACTGAAGCTTTCTTT. Translation: CASSLQGNTEAFF.

With regard to this clone: This may be a read error, as it is one base from a much larger clone. The sample has other DNA sequences that encode this CDR3 too. The genes are TRBV25-1 and TRBJ1-4; unclear D gene. Germline V CDR1 and CDR2: MGHDK, SYGVNS. This CDR3 region has 11 residues. Written as DNA, the CDR3 is TGTGCCAGCAGCATTCTCGGTAAACTATTTTTT. It is translated as CASSILGKLFF. The whole variable domain, remainder taken from reference TRBV25-1 and TRBJ1-4, is EADIYQTPRYLVIGTGKKITLECSQTMGHDKMYWYQQDPGMELHLIHYSYGVNSTEKGDLSSESTVSRIRTEHFPLTLESARPSHTSQYLCASSILGKLFFGSGTQLSVL.

V is TRBV5-4 and J is TRBJ2-5; 7 bases fit TRBD2. Matching the DNA end better, TRBJ2-7 makes the J call doubtful. Looked up from germline, CDR1 is SGHNT and CDR2 is YYREEE (reference sequence). The CDR3 totals 15 residues. The CDR3 loop is CASSRELATKHEQYF. The CDR3 nucleotides read TGTGCCAGCAGCAGGGAACTAGCGACCAAACACGAGCAGTACTTC.

This chain links TRBV5-1 with TRBJ1-4, with 11 bases aligning to TRBD1. The CDR3 is 14 amino acids. Trimming took 7 bases from V and 6 from J; bases not matched to a gene: 5. Germline V lookup: CDR1 SGHRS, CDR2 YFSETQ. The DNA of the CDR3 is TGCGCCAGCGGACAGGGGGCAGAGGATGAAAAACTGTTTTTT. This encodes CASGQGAEDEKLFF.

The V call is TRBV21-1, the J call TRBJ1-5; TRBD1 is the table's D call, not checked against the DNA. TRBV21-1 is a pseudogene. There are 19 residues in the CDR3. In nucleotides, the CDR3 is TGTGCCAGCAGCAAAGGGAACAGGGCTGATAAAAATAGCAATCAGCCCCAGCATTTT. It yields the protein CASSKGNRADKNSNQPQHF.

The V and J genes are TRBV10-3 and TRBJ2-7; perhaps TRBD1 as D (6 bases). Germline V gene data show CDR1 as ENHRY and CDR2 as SYGVKD. The germline V and J ends were trimmed by 6 bases and 2 bases, with 8 bases remaining between them. The CDR3 extends over 12 amino acids. Here the CDR3 reads CAIRGQTYEQYF. The CDR3 DNA sequence: TGTGCCATCAGGGGACAAACCTACGAGCAGTACTTC.

This clone was counted between two and nine times. This chain uses TRBV6-5 with TRBJ1-5; 8 positions agree with TRBD1. The length of the CDR3 is 14 residues. Germline V gene sequence: CDR1 MNHEY, CDR2 SVGAGI. V lost 4 bases and J lost 5; bases outside the gene matches: 4. CDR3 bases: TGTGCCAGCAGTTTTACAGGGGGAGATCAGCCCCAGCATTTT. It encodes CASSFTGGDQPQHF.

V is TRBV10-3 and J is TRBJ2-5, with D possibly matching TRBD2 (6 bases). The CDR3 has 14 amino acids. The germline V gene encodes CDR1 ENHRY and CDR2 SYGVKD. Trimming left V 4 bases short and J 5 bases short, with 14 bases between. The CDR3 nucleotides are TGTGCCATCAGTGGAGACGGGAGCATGGAGACCCAGTACTTC. Protein sequence: CAISGDGSMETQYF.

The chain carries TRBV2 and TRBJ1-1; maybe TRBD1 (6 bases). V was clipped by 7 bases and J by 1 base, with 7 bases between them. Germline loops: CDR1 SNHLY, CDR2 FYNNEI. This CDR3 contains 12 residues. The CDR3 here is CASNRANTEAFF. The CDR3 nucleotides read TGTGCCAGCAACAGGGCGAACACTGAAGCTTTCTTT. The full variable domain, rest sourced from reference TRBV2 and TRBJ1-1, is EPEVTQTPSHQVTQMGQEVILRCVPISNHLYFYWYRQILGQKVEFLVSFYNNEISEKSEIFDDQFSVERPDGSNFTLKIRSTKLEDSAMYFCASNRANTEAFFGQGTRLTVV.

The V and J genes are TRBV28 and TRBJ2-1; the match to TRBD1 covers 9 bases. The CDR3 contains 16 residues. V shed 5 bases and J 9 bases; nucleotides not matched to a gene: 14. Germline assignment: CDR1 MDHEN and CDR2 SYDVKM. DNA for the CDR3: TGTGCCAGCAGTCCGCCCGGGACAGGGAAGGGAGGTGAGCAGTTCTTC. Protein sequence: CASSPPGTGKGGEQFF. Combining the CDR3 with reference TRBV28 and TRBJ2-1 gives the whole variable domain DVKVTQSSRYLVKRTGEKVFLECVQDMDHENMFWYRQDPGLGLRLIYFSYDVKMKEKGDIPEGYSVSREKKERFSLILESASTNQTSMYLCASSPPGTGKGGEQFFGPGTRLTVL.

This rearrangement joins TRBV6-6 to TRBJ2-1; 7 bases agree with TRBD1. Trimming took 8 bases from V and 0 from J; bases not matched to a gene: 10. The CDR3 is 16 residues long. CDR1 and CDR2 (germline): MNHNY, SVGAGI (reference sequence). CDR3 protein: CASLSPRGSSYNEQFF. The CDR3 region has the DNA TGTGCCAGCTTAAGCCCCAGGGGGAGCTCCTACAATGAGCAGTTCTTC.

V and J are TRBV19 and TRBJ2-3; TRBD2 matches at 7 bases. The ends lost 6 bases at V and 4 bases at J; junction bases unmatched: 4. This CDR3 is 13 amino acids long. Germline CDR1 LNHDA, CDR2 SQIVND (reference sequence). The CDR3 region is CASRTAGADTQYF. Written as DNA, the CDR3 is TGTGCCAGTAGGACCGCGGGGGCAGATACGCAGTATTTT.

The chain is built from TRBV25-1 and TRBJ1-1; D is possibly TRBD1 (5 bases). V shed 4 bases and J shed 4 bases, with 10 bases lying between them. Looked up from germline, CDR1 is MGHDK and CDR2 is SYGVNS. The CDR3 consists of 13 residues. Here the CDR3 reads CASSAQGATEAFF. DNA for the CDR3: TGTGCCAGCAGTGCCCAGGGCGCCACTGAAGCTTTCTTT.

To note about this clone: One end of the junction is discordant with germline, which a read error may explain. CDR3 amino acids: CASSLAIRRFNSPLHF. Written as DNA, the CDR3 is TGTGCCAGCAGCTTAGCTATAAGGCGGTTTAATTCGCCCCTCCACTTT. The chain recombines TRBV7-8 with TRBJ1-6; D remains unclear. Per the germline V gene, CDR1 is SGHVS and CDR2 is FQNEAQ. The CDR3 covers 16 residues.

This rearrangement joins TRBV7-8 to TRBJ2-7, with 7 bases that match TRBD2. Germline V gene data show CDR1 as SGHVS and CDR2 as FQNEAQ. The CDR3 has 17 residues. V trimming: 2 bases; J trimming: 1 base; junction bases outside the gene matches: 11. In nucleotides, the CDR3 is TGTGCCAGCAGCTTAAGGTTAGCTAGCGGACAATCCTACGAGCAGTACTTC. It specifies CASSLRLASGQSYEQYF.

The chain recombines TRBV4-2 with TRBJ2-7; 7 positions agree with TRBD2. The length of the CDR3 is 15 residues. Germline V gives CDR1 LGHNA, CDR2 YNFKEQ. Germline trimming cut 4 bases from V and 2 bases from J; bases unmatched to any gene: 8. DNA for the CDR3: TGTGCCAGCAGCCGAGAAGCGGGGTCGACCTACGAGCAGTACTTC. This encodes CASSREAGSTYEQYF.

The chain uses TRBV19 and TRBJ2-7; no reliable D call. CDR3 length: 15 residues. The germline gives CDR1 LNHDA, CDR2 SQIVND (reference sequence). The V end lost 3 bases, the J end lost 0 bases, and 12 bases lay between the germline ends. Written as DNA, the CDR3 is TGTGCCAGTAGTATTAGACACCTCGACTCCTACGAGCAGTACTTC. Amino acids: CASSIRHLDSYEQYF.

This clone was seen a handful of times. The V call is TRBV28, the J call TRBJ1-6, with TRBD1 matching over 8 bases. This CDR3 region has 15 residues. Per the germline V gene, CDR1 is MDHEN and CDR2 is SYDVKM. The V gene end was trimmed by 7 bases and the J gene end by 9 bases; junction bases not matched to a gene: 11. CDR3 bases: TGTGCCAGCATGTACCCCCAGGGGGCAGGTTCACCCCTCCACTTT. Its translation is CASMYPQGAGSPLHF.

The chain links TRBV2 to TRBJ2-5; TRBD2 matches at 8 bases. This CDR3 contains 12 residues. The germline V gene encodes CDR1 SNHLY and CDR2 FYNNEI. V shed 6 bases and J 5 bases; nucleotides not matched to a gene: 2. CDR3 residues: CASSAGGETQYF. DNA for the CDR3: TGTGCCAGCAGCGCGGGGGGCGAGACCCAGTACTTC.